This record looks at one TCR beta chain sequence and its context. Its antigen is currently unknown. The data originate from a study of PD-L1 blockade in urothelial cancer. Study-wide background: The study started patients on atezolizumab at some point between 2013 and 2014, giving 1,200 mg intravenously every 3 weeks. Males with bladder-origin urothelial cancer made up about nine tenths of the roughly 29 patients. Blood analyses occurred 3 weeks (second dose) and 6 weeks post treatment start.

Time point indicated: pretreatment peripheral blood. Study-wide points: Lower pretreatment blood TCR clonality, under the median, predicted better survival, researchers reported.

Germline V lookup: CDR1 SEHNR, CDR2 FQNEAQ (reference sequence). This CDR3 is 17 amino acids long. The V end lost 0 bases, the J end lost 2 bases, and 14 bases lay between the germline ends. TCRdb keeps only in-frame clones here, not all; method: immunoSEQ multiplex PCR. The sample has tens of thousands of clones, around four fifths seen once. This TCR was recovered from a middle-aged man with urothelial cancer. Sequencing used PBMCs, obtained around atezolizumab (anti-PD-L1) treatment. The chain carries TRBV7-9 and TRBJ1-5; D ambiguous. As DNA, the CDR3 is TGTGCCAGCAGCTTAGCGCTAGGAGATGGAGGCAATCAGCCCCAGCATTTT. This codes for CASSLALGDGGNQPQHF.